This section outlines one T cell receptor beta chain sequence together with its context. A much more abundant neighbour one base away suggests this may be a read error. The DNA is left out, because the CDR3 cannot be placed on it with certainty; the CDR3 is given as TCRdb lists it. The sample originates from a study of Graves' ophthalmopathy and Graves' hyperthyroidism. The CDR3 length equals 18 residues, ends included. Germline CDR1 and CDR2: SGHAT and FQNNGV. TCR beta CDR3 regions were amplified from RNA transcripts. In the first round, RT-PCR was carried out with HTBI primers, and a multiplex PCR formed the second round. TCRdb recomputed calls from the multiplex PCR reads with MiXCR, one row per CDR3 protein. The table includes a few hundred thousand distinct CDR3 sequences, about 21% detected once.

The sequenced sample consisted of peripheral blood. This receptor was identified in a woman in her late teens or twenties with stable Graves' hyperthyroidism. The chain carries TRBV11-2 and TRBJ2-4; TRBD2, the table's D call, lacks a check against the DNA. The CDR3 protein is CASSVTVWGGGAKNIKYF.